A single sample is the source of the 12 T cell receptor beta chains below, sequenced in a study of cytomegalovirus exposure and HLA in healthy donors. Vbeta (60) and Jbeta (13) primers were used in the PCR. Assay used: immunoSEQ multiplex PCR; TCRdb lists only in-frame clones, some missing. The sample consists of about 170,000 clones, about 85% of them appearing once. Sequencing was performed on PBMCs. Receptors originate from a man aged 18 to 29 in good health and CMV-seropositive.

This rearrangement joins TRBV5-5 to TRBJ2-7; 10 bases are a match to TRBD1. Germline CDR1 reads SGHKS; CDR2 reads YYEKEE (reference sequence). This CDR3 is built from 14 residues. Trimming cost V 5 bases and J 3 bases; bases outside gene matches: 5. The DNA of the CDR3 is TGTGCCAGCAGTTACGGGACAGGGGACTACGAGCAGTACTTC. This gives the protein CASSYGTGDYEQYF. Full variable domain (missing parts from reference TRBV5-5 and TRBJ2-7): DAGVTQSPTHLIKTRGQQVTLRCSPISGHKSVSWYQQVLGQGPQFIFQYYEKEERGRGNFPDRFSARQFPNYSSELNVNALLLGDSALYLCASSYGTGDYEQYFGPGTRLTVT.

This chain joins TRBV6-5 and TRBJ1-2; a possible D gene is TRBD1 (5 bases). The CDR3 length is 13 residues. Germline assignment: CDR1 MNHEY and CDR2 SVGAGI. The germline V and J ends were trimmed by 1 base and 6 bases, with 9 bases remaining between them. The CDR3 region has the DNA TGTGCCAGCAGTTACTTGTCGGGGGATGGCTACACCTTC. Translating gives CASSYLSGDGYTF.

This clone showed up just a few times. CDR3 sequence (DNA): TGTGCCAGCAGCGCCCTAGGAGGCTCTGGGGCCAACGTCCTGACTTTC. Residues: CASSALGGSGANVLTF. The chain joins TRBV9 to TRBJ2-6, with D perhaps matching TRBD2 (5 bases). V gave up 3 bases and J gave up 0 bases, with 10 bases separating them. The CDR3 covers 16 residues. Germline assignment: CDR1 SGDLS and CDR2 YYNGEE.

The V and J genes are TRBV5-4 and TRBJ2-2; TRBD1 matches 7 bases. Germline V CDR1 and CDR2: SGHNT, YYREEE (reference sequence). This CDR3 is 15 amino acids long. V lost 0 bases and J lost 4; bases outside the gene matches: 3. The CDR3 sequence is CASSLAGGLTGELFF. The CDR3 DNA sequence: TGTGCCAGCAGCTTGGCAGGGGGTCTCACCGGGGAGCTGTTTTTT.

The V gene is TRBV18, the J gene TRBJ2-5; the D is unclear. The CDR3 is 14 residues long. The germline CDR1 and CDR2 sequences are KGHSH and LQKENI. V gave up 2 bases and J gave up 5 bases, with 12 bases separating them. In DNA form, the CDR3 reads TGTGCCAGCTCACCAGAGACTCAAAGGGAGACCCAGTACTTC. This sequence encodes CASSPETQRETQYF.

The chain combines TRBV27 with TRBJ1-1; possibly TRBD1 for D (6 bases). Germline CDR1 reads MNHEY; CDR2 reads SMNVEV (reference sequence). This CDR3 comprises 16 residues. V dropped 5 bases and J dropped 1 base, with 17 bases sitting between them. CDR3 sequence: CASSRGFPQGNTEAFF. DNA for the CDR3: TGTGCCAGCAGTAGGGGGTTTCCCCAGGGGAACACTGAAGCTTTCTTT.

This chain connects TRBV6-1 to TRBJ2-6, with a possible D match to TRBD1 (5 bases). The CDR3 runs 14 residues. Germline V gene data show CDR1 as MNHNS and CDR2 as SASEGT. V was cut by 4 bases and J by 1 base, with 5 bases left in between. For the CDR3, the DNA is TGTGCCAGCAGTGGGACATCTGGGGCCAACGTCCTGACTTTC. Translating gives CASSGTSGANVLTF.

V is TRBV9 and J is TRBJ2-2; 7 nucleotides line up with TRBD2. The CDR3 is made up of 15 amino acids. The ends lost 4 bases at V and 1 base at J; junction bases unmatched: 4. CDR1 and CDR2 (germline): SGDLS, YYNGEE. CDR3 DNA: TGTGCCAGCAGCCCTTGGGAGGGGAACACCGGGGAGCTGTTTTTT. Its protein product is CASSPWEGNTGELFF. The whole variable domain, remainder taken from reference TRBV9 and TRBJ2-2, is DSGVTQTPKHLITATGQRVTLRCSPRSGDLSVYWYQQSLDQGLQFLIQYYNGEERAKGNILERFSAQQFPDLHSELNLSSLELGDSALYFCASSPWEGNTGELFFGEGSRLTVL.

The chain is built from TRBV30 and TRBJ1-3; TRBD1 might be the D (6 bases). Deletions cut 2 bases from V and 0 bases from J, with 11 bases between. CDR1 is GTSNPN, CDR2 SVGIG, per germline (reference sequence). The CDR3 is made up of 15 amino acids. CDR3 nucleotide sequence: TGTGCCTGGAGTCAGGACAGTCTCTCTGGAAACACCATATATTTT. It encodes CAWSQDSLSGNTIYF.

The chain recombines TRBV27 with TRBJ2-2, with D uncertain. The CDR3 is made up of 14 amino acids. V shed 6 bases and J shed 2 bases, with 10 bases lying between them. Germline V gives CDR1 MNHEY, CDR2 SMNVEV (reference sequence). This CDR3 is CASRLTYNTGELFF. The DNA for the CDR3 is TGTGCCAGCAGGCTGACATATAACACCGGGGAGCTGTTTTTT.

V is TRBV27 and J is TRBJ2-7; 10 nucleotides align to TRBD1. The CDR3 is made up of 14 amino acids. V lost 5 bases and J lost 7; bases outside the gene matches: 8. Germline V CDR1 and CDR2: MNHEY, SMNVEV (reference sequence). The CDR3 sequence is CASSPGTGDREQYF. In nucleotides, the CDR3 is TGTGCCAGCAGTCCCGGGACAGGGGATCGGGAGCAGTACTTC.

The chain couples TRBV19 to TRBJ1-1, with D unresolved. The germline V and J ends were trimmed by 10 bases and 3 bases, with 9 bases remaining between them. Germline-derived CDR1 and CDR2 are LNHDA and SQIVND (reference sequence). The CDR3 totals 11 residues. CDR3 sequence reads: CATYLYTEAFF. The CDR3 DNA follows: TGTGCCACCTATCTTTACACTGAAGCTTTCTTT.